The clone carrying this T cell receptor (beta chain) was detected ten times or more. Its antigen is not known. A template switching step contributed a universal primer site, while unique molecular identifiers were present in the cDNA. TCRdb re-called the 5' RACE reads through MiXCR, storing one row per CDR3 protein. The sample records 450,000 to 650,000 distinct CDR3 sequences, 7.5% to 10% being singletons. With 1 base removed from V and 2 bases from J, the gap between germline ends came to 5 bases. CDR1 DFQATT and CDR2 SNEGSKA come from the germline V gene (reference sequence). There are 12 residues in the CDR3. This specimen comes from a study of identical twins. Study results and limitations: Models predicted less out-of-frame TCR alpha sharing in monozygotic twins than was found.

The same specimen was also included in a second study, on yellow fever vaccine responses in identical twins.

This TCR derives from a woman aged 18-30 years in good health. The chain carries TRBV20-1 and TRBJ1-2; D call uncertain. The sample consisted of PBMCs. The CDR3 DNA reads as TGCAGTGCTAGAGGGTACAACTATGGCTACACCTTC. This sequence encodes CSARGYNYGYTF.